This T cell receptor (beta chain) comes out of a study of shared clonotypes between healthy human individuals. Losses at the gene ends were 7 bases for V and 4 bases for J; bases not matched to a gene: 7. Germline assignment: CDR1 MNHNY and CDR2 SVGAGI (reference sequence). CDR3 size: 15 residues. The study's findings and limits: Against clonotypes common to all four donors, non-shared ones had lower generation probabilities.

Clones were read by immunoSEQ multiplex PCR, and TCRdb kept only the in-frame ones, dropping some. The sample includes some 1 million clones, about 75% of them seen just once. As for this clone: Its matching antigen is unknown.

Source material: memory CD4+ T cells sorted from blood. Subset in this sample: CD45RA-negative fraction. The V gene is TRBV6-6, the J gene TRBJ2-2; 9 bases are shared with TRBD2. The receptor comes from a man younger than 35 in good health. The DNA of the CDR3 is TGTGCCAGCATCGCGACTAGCGGAATCACCGGGGAGCTGTTTTTT. Translation: CASIATSGITGELFF.